This T cell receptor beta chain comes out of a study of early T cells in non-severe SARS-CoV-2 infection. Study-wide background: The sequenced material was bulk RNA from unsorted whole blood, and its chains were unpaired. Study-level findings and limits: Matching against VDJdb likely underestimated virus-specific expansions, favoring anti-spike CD8.

As to this clonotype: Antigen specificity is unknown.

The TCR library protocol was used to attach unique molecular identifiers. These identifiers were attached to individual cDNA molecules. TCRdb reanalysed the 5' RACE reads using MiXCR and keeps one entry per CDR3 protein. The sample carries about 52,000 distinct CDR3 sequences, roughly 8% recorded once. This clonotype was obtained from an adult who was a healthcare worker with PCR-confirmed SARS-CoV-2 infection or an uninfected control (not recorded which). The sequenced sample consisted of whole blood.

CDR3 nucleotides: TGCAGCGTTGAACTTCAGGCAGGGGTTGGCTACACCTTC. It translates to CSVELQAGVGYTF. This chain joins TRBV29-1 and TRBJ1-2, with D possibly matching TRBD1 (6 bases). The CDR3 loop spans 13 amino acids. The V gene lost 2 bases and the J gene lost 7 bases, with 14 bases spanning the gap. Germline V gives CDR1 SQVTM, CDR2 ANQGSEA.